This T cell receptor (beta chain) came from a study of blood T cell repertoires in COVID-19. Profiled with immunoSEQ multiplex PCR; TCRdb holds only in-frame clones, not every one. There are some 95,000 clones in the sample; 70% to 90% occur only once, and 4% to 5% lies in the top ten. The TCR was taken from a man aged 65-85 years with acute or convalescent COVID-19. Sequencing used peripheral blood.

The DNA for the CDR3 is TGTGCCAGCTCCCGACTAGCGGGGGGACTCTACAATGAGCAGTTCTTC. Residues: CASSRLAGGLYNEQFF. V is TRBV18 and J is TRBJ2-1; 13 bases are a match to TRBD2. CDR3 length equals 16 residues. Germline values: CDR1 KGHSH, CDR2 LQKENI. With 6 bases clipped from V and 3 bases from J, the junction kept 5 bases outside the gene matches.